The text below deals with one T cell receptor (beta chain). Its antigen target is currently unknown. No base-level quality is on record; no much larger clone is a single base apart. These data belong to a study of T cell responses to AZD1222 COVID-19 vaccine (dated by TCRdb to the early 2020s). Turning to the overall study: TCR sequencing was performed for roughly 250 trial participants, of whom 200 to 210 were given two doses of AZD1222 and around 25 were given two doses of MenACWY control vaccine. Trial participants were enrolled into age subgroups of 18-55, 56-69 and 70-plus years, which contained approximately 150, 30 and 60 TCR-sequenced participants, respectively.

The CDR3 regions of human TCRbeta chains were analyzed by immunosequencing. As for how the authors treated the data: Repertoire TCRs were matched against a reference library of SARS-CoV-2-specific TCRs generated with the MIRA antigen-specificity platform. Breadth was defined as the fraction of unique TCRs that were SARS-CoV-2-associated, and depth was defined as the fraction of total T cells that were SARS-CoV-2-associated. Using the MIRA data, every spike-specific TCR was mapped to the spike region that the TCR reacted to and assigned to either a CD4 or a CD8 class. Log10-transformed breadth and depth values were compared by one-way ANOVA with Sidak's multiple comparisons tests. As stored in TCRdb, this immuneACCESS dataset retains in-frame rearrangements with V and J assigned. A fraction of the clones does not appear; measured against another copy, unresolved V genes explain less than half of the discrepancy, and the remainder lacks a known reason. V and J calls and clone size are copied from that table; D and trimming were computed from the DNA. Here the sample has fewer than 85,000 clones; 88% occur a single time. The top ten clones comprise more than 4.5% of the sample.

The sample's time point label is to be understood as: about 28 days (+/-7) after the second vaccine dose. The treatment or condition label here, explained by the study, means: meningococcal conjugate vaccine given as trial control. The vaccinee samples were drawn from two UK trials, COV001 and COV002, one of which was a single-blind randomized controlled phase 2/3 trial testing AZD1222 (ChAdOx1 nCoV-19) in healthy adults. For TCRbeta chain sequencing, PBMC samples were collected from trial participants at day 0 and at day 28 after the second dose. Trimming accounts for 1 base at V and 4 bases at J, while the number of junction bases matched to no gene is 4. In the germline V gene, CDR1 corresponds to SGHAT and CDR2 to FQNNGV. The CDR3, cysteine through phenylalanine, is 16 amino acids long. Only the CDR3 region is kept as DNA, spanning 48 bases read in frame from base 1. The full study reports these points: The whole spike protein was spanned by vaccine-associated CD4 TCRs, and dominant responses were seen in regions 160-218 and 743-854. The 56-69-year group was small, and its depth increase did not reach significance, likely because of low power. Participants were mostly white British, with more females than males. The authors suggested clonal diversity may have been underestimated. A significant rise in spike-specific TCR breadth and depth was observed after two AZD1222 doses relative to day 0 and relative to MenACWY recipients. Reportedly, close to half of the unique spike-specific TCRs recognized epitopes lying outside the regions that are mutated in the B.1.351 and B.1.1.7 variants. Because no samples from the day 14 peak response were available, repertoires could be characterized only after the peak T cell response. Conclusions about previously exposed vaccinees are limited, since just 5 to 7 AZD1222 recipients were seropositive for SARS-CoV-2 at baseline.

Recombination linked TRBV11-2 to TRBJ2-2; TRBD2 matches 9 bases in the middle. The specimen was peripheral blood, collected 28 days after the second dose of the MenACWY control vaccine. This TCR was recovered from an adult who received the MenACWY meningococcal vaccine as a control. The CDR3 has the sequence CASSLGSGSSTGELFF. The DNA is TGTGCCAGCAGCTTAGGTAGCGGGAGTTCCACCGGGGAGCTGTTTTTT.